A selection of T cell receptor beta chains follows, all from one sample in a study of human T cells and chemical hapten exposure. Each CDR3 protein gets one entry after TCRdb re-called the RACE reads with MiXCR. The profile shows about 56,000 distinct CDR3 sequences, over 7.5% of them singletons. Sequences were derived from whole blood, sampled in connection with sensitization to the hapten diphenylcyclopropenone (DPC). Receptor source: a woman in her 40s with alopecia areata. Some clones in this sample may be carry-over from other donors' samples. The CDR3 runs from the conserved cysteine through the conserved F or W. The order of the fields is clone size, D gene, V gene, J gene, CDR3 DNA, CDR3 protein. D genes are given only for firm matches. Clone sizes are given selectively: once, few, many, or a class where the clone is expanded.

many	.	TRBV5-1	TRBJ2-5	TGCGCCAGCAGTGAAACGGCACCACCAACCCAGGAGACCCAGTACTTC	CASSETAPPTQETQYF
many	.	TRBV18	TRBJ1-5	TGTGCCAGCTCAGAACTTTCTGGGACACGGCAGCCCCAGCATTTT	CASSELSGTRQPQHF
few	.	TRBV5-1	TRBJ1-5	TGCGCCAGCAGCTTGGCGGGGGGTCAGCCCCAGCATTTT	CASSLAGGQPQHF
.	.	TRBV5-5	TRBJ2-5	TGTGCCAGCAGCTTGGGTAGACAGGCGGGAGAGACCCAGTACTTC	CASSLGRQAGETQYF
.	TRBD1	TRBV29-1	TRBJ1-1	TGCAGCGGCTTGGCAGGGGGAAAAACTGAAGCTTTCTTT	CSGLAGGKTEAFF
few	TRBD1	TRBV7-3	TRBJ1-6	TGTGCCAGCAGCTTGGGGACAGGGCTGACACCCCTCCACTTT	CASSLGTGLTPLHF
few	.	TRBV6-1	TRBJ2-3	TGTGCCAGCAAGAAAGGACTCCCAAGAACCACAGATACGCAGTATTTT	CASKKGLPRTTDTQYF
many	TRBD1	TRBV6-5	TRBJ1-1	TGTGCCAGCAGTTACCTCCCCGGACAGGGTTTGAACACTGAAGCTTTCTTT	CASSYLPGQGLNTEAFF
many	.	TRBV12-3/TRBV12-4	TRBJ1-5	TGTGCCAGCAGCGAACAGGGAGCGGGGGTAGGTCAGCCCCAGCATTTT	CASSEQGAGVGQPQHF
many	.	TRBV25-1	TRBJ2-5	TGTGCCAGCAGTGCGCAGAGCATCGAGACCCAGTACTTC	CASSAQSIETQYF
many	.	TRBV6-5	TRBJ2-7	TGTGCCAGCAGTCAGAGACTAGTGCTTGGCTACGAGCAGTACTTC	CASSQRLVLGYEQYF
many	.	TRBV12-3/TRBV12-4	TRBJ2-2	TGTGCCAGCACCAATCGGGATGGACAGCACGGGGAGCTGTTTTTT	CASTNRDGQHGELFF
many	.	TRBV29-1	TRBJ2-7	TGCAGCGTTGAAGAATGGGGATACGAGCAGTACTTC	CSVEEWGYEQYF
few	TRBD1	TRBV4-1	TRBJ2-7	TGCGCCAGCAGCCAGGTCTACAGGGGGCAATCCTACGAGCAGTACTTC	CASSQVYRGQSYEQYF
many	.	TRBV5-1	TRBJ2-1	TGCGCCAGCAGCTTGGCCCCGGGGCCCTACAATGAGCAGTTCTTC	CASSLAPGPYNEQFF
many	.	TRBV14	TRBJ2-1	TGTGCCAGCAGTCATTTGCAGGGGAAATCCTACAATGAGCAGTTCTTC	CASSHLQGKSYNEQFF
many	.	TRBV28	TRBJ1-5	TGTGCCAGCAACCCCGGCGGACAGCGCAATCAGCCCCAGCATTTT	CASNPGGQRNQPQHF
few	TRBD1	TRBV20-1	TRBJ1-2	TGCAGTGCTAGACCAACCCCTGGGACAGCTGGCGGCTACACCTTC	CSARPTPGTAGGYTF
many	.	TRBV19	TRBJ1-2	TGTGCCAGTAGGACAGGAATTGGTGGCTACACCTTC	CASRTGIGGYTF
many	.	TRBV15	TRBJ1-2	TGTGCCACCAGCAGAGATCGGGAGGGCTCAACCTTC	CATSRDREGSTF
.	.	TRBV9	TRBJ2-3	TGTGCCAGCAGCGCGCGGTGGACAACCCAAAGGATCACAGATACGCAGTATTTT	CASSARWTTQRITDTQYF
many	.	TRBV7-2	TRBJ1-6	TGTGCCAGCAAAAGAGGGATAGCGGGTTCACCCCTCCACTTT	CASKRGIAGSPLHF
few	TRBD1	TRBV12-5	TRBJ1-5	TGTGCTAGTGGTTTGGGCGACAGGGTAGGACAGCCCCAGCATTTT	CASGLGDRVGQPQHF
few	.	TRBV7-9	TRBJ1-1	TGTGCCAGCAGCTTAGATTTAAGCACTGAAGCTTTCTTT	CASSLDLSTEAFF
many	TRBD2	TRBV6-1	TRBJ2-5	TGTGCCAGCAGTGACTTCCCGACTAGCGGGGGGCGCCAAGAGACCCAGTACTTC	CASSDFPTSGGRQETQYF
few	.	TRBV5-6	TRBJ1-1	TGTGCCAGCAGCTCACGCCCCCATTTTGAAGCTTTCTTT	CASSSRPHFEAFF